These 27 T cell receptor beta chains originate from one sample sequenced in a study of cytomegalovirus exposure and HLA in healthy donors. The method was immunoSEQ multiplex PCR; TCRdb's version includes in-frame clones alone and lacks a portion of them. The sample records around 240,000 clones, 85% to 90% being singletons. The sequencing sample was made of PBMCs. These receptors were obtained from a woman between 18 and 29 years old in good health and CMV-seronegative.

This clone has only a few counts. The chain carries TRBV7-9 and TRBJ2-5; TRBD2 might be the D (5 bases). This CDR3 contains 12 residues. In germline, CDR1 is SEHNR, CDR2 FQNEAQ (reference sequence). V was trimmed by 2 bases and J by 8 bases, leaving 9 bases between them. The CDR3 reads CASSLITGTQYF. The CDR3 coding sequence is TGTGCCAGCAGCTTAATCACGGGAACCCAGTACTTC.

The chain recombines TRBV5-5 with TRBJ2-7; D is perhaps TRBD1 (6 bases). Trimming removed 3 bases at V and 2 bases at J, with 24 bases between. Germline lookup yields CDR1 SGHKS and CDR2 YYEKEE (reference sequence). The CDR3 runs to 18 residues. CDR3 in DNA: TGTGCCAGCAGCTCATACGGACAGACCAGCAGATTACCCTACGAGCAGTACGTC. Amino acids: CASSSYGQTSRLPYEQYV.

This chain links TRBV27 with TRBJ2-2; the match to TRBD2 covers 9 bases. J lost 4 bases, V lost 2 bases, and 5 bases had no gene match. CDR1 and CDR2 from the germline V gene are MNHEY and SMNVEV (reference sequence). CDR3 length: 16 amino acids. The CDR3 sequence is CASSLRRGGPTGELFF. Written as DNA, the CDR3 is TGTGCCAGCAGTTTAAGGCGGGGGGGCCCCACCGGGGAGCTGTTTTTT.

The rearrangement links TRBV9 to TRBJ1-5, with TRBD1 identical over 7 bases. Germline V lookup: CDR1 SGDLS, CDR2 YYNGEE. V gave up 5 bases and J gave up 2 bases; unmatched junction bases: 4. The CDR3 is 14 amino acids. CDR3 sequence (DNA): TGTGCCAGCAGTGCTACAGGGGGCAATCAGCCCCAGCATTTT. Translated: CASSATGGNQPQHF.

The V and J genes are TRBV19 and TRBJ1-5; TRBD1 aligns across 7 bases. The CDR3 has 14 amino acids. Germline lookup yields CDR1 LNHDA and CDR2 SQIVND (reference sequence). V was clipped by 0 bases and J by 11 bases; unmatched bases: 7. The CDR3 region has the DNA TGTGCCAGTAGTATAGATATCCGACAGGGCGCCCAGCATTTT. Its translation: CASSIDIRQGAQHF. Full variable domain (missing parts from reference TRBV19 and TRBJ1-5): DGGITQSPKYLFRKEGQNVTLSCEQNLNHDAMYWYRQDPGQGLRLIYYSQIVNDFQKGDIAEGYSVSREKKESFPLTVTSAQKNPTAFYLCASSIDIRQGAQHFGDGTRLSIL.

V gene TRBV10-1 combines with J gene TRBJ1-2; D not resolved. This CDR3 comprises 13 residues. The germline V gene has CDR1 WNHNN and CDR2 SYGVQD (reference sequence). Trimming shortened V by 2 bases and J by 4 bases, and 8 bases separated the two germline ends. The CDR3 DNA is TGCGCCAGCAGTGAGAGACAACCCTATGGCTACACCTTC. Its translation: CASSERQPYGYTF.

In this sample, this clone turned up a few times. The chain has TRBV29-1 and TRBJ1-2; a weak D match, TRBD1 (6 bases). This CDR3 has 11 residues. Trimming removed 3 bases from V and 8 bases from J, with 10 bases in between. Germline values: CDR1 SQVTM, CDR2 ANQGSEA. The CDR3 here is CSVESGEGYTF. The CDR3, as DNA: TGCAGCGTTGAGTCAGGGGAGGGCTACACCTTC.

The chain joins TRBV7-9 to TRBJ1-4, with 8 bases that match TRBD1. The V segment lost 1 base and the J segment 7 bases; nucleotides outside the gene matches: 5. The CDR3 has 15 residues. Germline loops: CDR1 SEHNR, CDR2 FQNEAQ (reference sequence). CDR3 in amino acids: CASSLGQGASEKLFF. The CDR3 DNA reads TGTGCCAGCAGCTTAGGTCAGGGGGCAAGTGAAAAACTGTTTTTT.

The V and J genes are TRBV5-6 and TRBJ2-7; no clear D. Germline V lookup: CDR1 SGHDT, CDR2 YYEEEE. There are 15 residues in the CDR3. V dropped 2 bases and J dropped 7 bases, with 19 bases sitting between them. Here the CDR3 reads CASSFSGVGPLEQYF. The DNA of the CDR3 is TGTGCCAGCAGCTTCTCGGGTGTTGGCCCGCTGGAGCAGTACTTC.

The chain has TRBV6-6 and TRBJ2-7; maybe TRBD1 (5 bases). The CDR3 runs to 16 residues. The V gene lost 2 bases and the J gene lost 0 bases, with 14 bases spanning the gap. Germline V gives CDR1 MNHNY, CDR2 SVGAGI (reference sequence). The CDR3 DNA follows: TGTGCCAGCAGTTACGCAGGGTGGGATGTCTCCTACGAGCAGTACTTC. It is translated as CASSYAGWDVSYEQYF.

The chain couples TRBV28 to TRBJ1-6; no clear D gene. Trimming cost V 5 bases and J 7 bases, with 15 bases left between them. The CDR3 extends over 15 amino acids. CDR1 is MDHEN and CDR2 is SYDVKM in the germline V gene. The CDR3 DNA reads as TGTGCCAGCAGTCCGGCCGGGTCGAGCAATTCACCCCTCCACTTT. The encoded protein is CASSPAGSSNSPLHF.

CDR3 protein: CASSELWQGAGETQYF. CDR3 bases: TGTGCCAGCAGTGAATTGTGGCAGGGGGCGGGAGAGACCCAGTACTTC. V gene TRBV6-1 combines with J gene TRBJ2-5, with 8 bases identical to TRBD1. The V segment lost 2 bases and the J segment 4 bases; nucleotides outside the gene matches: 9. The CDR3 spans 16 residues. Looked up from germline, CDR1 is MNHNS and CDR2 is SASEGT.

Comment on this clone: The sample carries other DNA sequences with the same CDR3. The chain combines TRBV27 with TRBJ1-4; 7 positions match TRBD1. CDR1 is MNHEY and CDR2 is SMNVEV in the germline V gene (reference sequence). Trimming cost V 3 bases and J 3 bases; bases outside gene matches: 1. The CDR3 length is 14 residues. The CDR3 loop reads CASSFQGANEKLFF. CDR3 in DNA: TGTGCCAGCAGTTTCCAGGGGGCTAATGAAAAACTGTTTTTT. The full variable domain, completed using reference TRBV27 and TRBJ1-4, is EAQVTQNPRYLITVTGKKLTVTCSQNMNHEYMSWYRQDPGLGLRQIYYSMNVEVTDKGDVPEGYKVSRKEKRNFPLILESPSPNQTSLYFCASSFQGANEKLFFGSGTQLSVL.

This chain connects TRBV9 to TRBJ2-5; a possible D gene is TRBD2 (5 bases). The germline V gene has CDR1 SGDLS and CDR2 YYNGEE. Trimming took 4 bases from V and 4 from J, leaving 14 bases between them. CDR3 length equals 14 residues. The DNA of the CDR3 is TGTGCCAGCAGCCCATCACTAGGAGCAGAGACCCAGTACTTC. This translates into CASSPSLGAETQYF. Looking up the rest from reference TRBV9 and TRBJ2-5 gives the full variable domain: DSGVTQTPKHLITATGQRVTLRCSPRSGDLSVYWYQQSLDQGLQFLIQYYNGEERAKGNILERFSAQQFPDLHSELNLSSLELGDSALYFCASSPSLGAETQYFGPGTRLLVL.

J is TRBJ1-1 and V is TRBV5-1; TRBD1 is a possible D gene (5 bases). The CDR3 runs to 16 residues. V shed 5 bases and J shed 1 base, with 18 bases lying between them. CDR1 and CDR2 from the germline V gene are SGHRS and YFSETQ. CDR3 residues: CASSSRQFFTNTEAFF. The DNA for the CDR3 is TGCGCCAGCAGTAGCCGACAGTTCTTTACGAACACTGAAGCTTTCTTT.

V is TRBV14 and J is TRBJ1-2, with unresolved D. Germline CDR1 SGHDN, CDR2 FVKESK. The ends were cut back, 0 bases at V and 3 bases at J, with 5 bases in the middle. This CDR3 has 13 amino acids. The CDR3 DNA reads TGTGCCAGCAGCCAAGACTATGACTATGGCTACACCTTC. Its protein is CASSQDYDYGYTF.

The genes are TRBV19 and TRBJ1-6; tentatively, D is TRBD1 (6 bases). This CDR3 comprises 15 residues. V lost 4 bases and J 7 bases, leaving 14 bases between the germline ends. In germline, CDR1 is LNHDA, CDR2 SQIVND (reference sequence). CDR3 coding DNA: TGTGCCAGTAGTACCACAGGGATCACGAATTCACCCCTCCACTTT. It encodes CASSTTGITNSPLHF.

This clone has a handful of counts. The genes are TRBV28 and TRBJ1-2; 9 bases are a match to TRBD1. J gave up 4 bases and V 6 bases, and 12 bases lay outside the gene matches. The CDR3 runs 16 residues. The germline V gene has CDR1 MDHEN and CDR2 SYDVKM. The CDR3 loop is CASRLSRQGVGYGYTF. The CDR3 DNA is TGTGCCAGCAGACTCTCCCGACAGGGGGTCGGCTATGGCTACACCTTC.

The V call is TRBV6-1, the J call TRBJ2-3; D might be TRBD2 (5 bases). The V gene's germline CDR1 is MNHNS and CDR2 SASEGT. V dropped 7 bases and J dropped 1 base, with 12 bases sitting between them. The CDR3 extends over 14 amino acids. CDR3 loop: CASTMMRGTDTQYF. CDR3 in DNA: TGTGCCAGCACGATGATGCGGGGCACAGATACGCAGTATTTT.

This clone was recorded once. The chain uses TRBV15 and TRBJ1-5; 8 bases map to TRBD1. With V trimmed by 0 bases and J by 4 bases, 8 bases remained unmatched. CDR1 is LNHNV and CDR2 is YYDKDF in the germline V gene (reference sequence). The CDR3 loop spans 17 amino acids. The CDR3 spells CATSRDPGGDYNQPQHF. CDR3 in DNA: TGTGCCACCAGCAGAGACCCAGGGGGCGATTATAATCAGCCCCAGCATTTT.

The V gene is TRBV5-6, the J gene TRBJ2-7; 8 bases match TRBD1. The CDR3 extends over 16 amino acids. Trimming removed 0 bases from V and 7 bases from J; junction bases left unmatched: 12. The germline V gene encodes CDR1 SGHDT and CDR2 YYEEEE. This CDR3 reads CASSLALDRVMGEQYV. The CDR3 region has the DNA TGTGCCAGCAGCTTGGCCTTGGACAGGGTAATGGGGGAGCAGTACGTC.

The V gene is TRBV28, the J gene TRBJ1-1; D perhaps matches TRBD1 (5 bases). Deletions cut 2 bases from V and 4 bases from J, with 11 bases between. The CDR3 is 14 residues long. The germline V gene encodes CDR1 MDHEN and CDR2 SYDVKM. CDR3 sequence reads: CASSLGGGRTEAFF. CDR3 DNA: TGTGCCAGCAGTTTAGGGGGAGGCCGCACTGAAGCTTTCTTT.

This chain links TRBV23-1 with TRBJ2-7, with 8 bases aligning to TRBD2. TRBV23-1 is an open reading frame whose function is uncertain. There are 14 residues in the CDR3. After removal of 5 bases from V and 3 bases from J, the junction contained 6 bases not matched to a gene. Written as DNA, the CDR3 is TGCGCCAGCAGTAAGTCCGGGGGGGACTACGAGCAGTACGTC. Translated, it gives CASSKSGGDYEQYV.

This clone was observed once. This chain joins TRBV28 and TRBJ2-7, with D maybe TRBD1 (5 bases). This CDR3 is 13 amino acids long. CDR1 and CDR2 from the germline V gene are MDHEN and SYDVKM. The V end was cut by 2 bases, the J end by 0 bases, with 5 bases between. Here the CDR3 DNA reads TGTGCCAGCAGTTTAGACAGCTCCTACGAGCAGTACTTC. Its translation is CASSLDSSYEQYF. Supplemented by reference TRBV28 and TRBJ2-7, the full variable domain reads DVKVTQSSRYLVKRTGEKVFLECVQDMDHENMFWYRQDPGLGLRLIYFSYDVKMKEKGDIPEGYSVSREKKERFSLILESASTNQTSMYLCASSLDSSYEQYFGPGTRLTVT.

The CDR3 DNA sequence: TGTGCCACCATGGAGGGGAACTATGGCTACACCTTC. This codes for CATMEGNYGYTF. The chain combines TRBV25-1 with TRBJ1-2, with a tentative D call TRBD1 (5 bases). V was trimmed by 10 bases and J by 2 bases, leaving 11 bases between them. The CDR3 has 12 residues. The germline V gene has CDR1 MGHDK and CDR2 SYGVNS.

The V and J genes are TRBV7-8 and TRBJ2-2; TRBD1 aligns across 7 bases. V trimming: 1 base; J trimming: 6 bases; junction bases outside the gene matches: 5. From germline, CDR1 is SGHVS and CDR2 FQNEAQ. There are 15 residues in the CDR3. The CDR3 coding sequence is TGTGCCAGCAGCTTAGGTACAGGGGTGGCCGGGGAGCTGTTTTTT. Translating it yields CASSLGTGVAGELFF.

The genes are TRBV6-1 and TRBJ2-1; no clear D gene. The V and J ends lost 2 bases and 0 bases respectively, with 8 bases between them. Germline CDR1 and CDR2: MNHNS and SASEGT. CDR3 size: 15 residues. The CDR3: CASSESPGSYNEQFF. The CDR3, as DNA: TGTGCCAGCAGTGAATCCCCGGGCTCCTACAATGAGCAGTTCTTC.